What follows describes a single T cell receptor beta chain. Its antigen remains unidentified. The data were taken from a study of cytotoxic CD8 clonotypes in ibrutinib-treated CLL. Background on the study: Among the patients, roughly 12 presented as relapsed/refractory and around 16 as treatment-naive; 17 to 18 showed unmutated IGHV. On average, approximately 95,000 productive rearrangements and around 260,000 productive templates per sample. Response samples came after a median approximately twelve months of treatment, range 6 to 36. Notes on the study in general: Clonality was elevated at ibrutinib response and had returned toward baseline at progression.

Sequencing was performed with immunoSEQ multiplex PCR; in TCRdb, only in-frame clones are kept and a portion is missing. This sample has approximately 330,000 clones, with about 77% found just once. This TCR was sampled from a human donor with chronic lymphocytic leukemia. Sequenced here: PBMCs, sampled before ibrutinib treatment.

The CDR3 reads CASSRALNTEAFF. Here the CDR3 DNA reads TGCGCCAGCAGTCGGGCTTTGAACACTGAAGCTTTCTTT. The chain links TRBV5-1 to TRBJ1-1, with no clear D. CDR1 is SGHRS and CDR2 is YFSETQ in the germline V gene. The CDR3 sequence is 13 residues long. Trimming took 5 bases from V and 0 from J, leaving 8 bases between them.